A selection of T cell receptor beta chains follows, all from one sample in a study of T cells in Graves' hyperthyroidism and ophthalmopathy. TCRdb analysed the multiplex PCR reads with MiXCR anew, one entry per CDR3 protein. The sample includes about 410,000 distinct CDR3 sequences, about 14% of them seen just once. The sample comprised blood. These receptors all stem from a man younger than 35 with Graves' ophthalmopathy. Each CDR3 is given without its conserved first and last residue. A D gene is named only where the DNA matches it firmly.

D gene: TRBD1
V gene: TRBV3-1
CDR3 protein: ASSVQGNNEQF

D gene: TRBD1
V gene: TRBV30
CDR3 protein: AWSAGWGTGGTDTQY

D gene: TRBD1
V gene: TRBV20-1
CDR3 protein: SASLPDRGNTIY

D gene: .
V gene: TRBV20-1
CDR3 protein: SARFRGRGNSYEQY

D gene: TRBD1
V gene: TRBV12-3/TRBV12-4
CDR3 protein: ASSPRTGGVNGYT

D gene: TRBD1
V gene: TRBV5-1
CDR3 protein: ASSFLTGTVNTEAF

D gene: .
V gene: TRBV5-1
CDR3 protein: ASSQGLSPLNEQF

D gene: .
V gene: TRBV20-1
CDR3 protein: SARERGRDYGYT

D gene: TRBD2
V gene: TRBV3-1
CDR3 protein: ASSPRTSGKETQY

D gene: TRBD1
V gene: TRBV4-1
CDR3 protein: ASSHRTGNYGYT

D gene: TRBD1
V gene: TRBV27
CDR3 protein: ASTRGQGVTGELF

D gene: .
V gene: TRBV7-9
CDR3 protein: ASSLRSLGETQY

D gene: .
V gene: TRBV7-9
CDR3 protein: ASSLPGRYYGYT

D gene: TRBD1
V gene: TRBV3-1
CDR3 protein: ASSQTGSYGYT

D gene: .
V gene: TRBV19
CDR3 protein: ASSIHGPEPQH

D gene: .
V gene: TRBV10-1
CDR3 protein: ASSEGHTLGDEQY